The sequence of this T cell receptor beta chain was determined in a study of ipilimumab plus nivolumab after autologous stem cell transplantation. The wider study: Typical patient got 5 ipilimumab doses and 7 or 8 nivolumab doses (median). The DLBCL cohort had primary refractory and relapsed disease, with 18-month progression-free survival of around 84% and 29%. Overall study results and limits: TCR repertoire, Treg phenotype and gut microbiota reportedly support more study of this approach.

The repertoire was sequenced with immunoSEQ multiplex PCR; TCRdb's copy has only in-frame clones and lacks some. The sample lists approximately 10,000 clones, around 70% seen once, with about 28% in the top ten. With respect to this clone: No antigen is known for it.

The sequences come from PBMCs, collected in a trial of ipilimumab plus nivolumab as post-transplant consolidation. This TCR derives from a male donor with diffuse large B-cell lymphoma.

CDR3 coding DNA: TGTGCCAGCAGCTTGGGCACAGGGGGCAAAGCAGATACGCAGTATTTT. This translates into CASSLGTGGKADTQYF. The V gene is TRBV5-5, the J gene TRBJ2-3; TRBD1 matches at 9 bases. The V gene end was trimmed by 0 bases and the J gene end by 4 bases; junction bases not matched to a gene: 6. Germline CDR1 SGHKS, CDR2 YYEKEE (reference sequence). This CDR3 is built from 16 residues.